The 18 T cell receptor beta chains below were found in one sample sequenced in a study. A single record per CDR3 protein comes from TCRdb applying MiXCR to the RT-PCR reads. The sample lists about 680,000 distinct CDR3 sequences; approximately 15% were seen once. The sequencing input was memory CD4+ T cells from blood. Receptors were obtained from a female donor in good health, serving as a healthy control.

This chain uses TRBV4-3 with TRBJ1-5, with D possibly being TRBD1 (5 bases). V dropped 3 bases and J dropped 7 bases, with 16 bases sitting between them. From germline, CDR1 is LGHNA and CDR2 YSLEER. The CDR3 has 15 residues. As DNA, the CDR3 is TGCGCCAGCAGCCAGCAAGCAGGGTTGGAGCAGCCCCAGCATTTT. It is translated as CASSQQAGLEQPQHF.

This clonotype occurred a few times. The V call is TRBV4-1, the J call TRBJ2-3, with D perhaps given as TRBD1 or TRBD2 (6 bases each). Trimming stripped 3 bases from V and 4 bases from J, with 14 bases between. The CDR3 sequence is 15 residues long. Germline V CDR1 and CDR2: MGHRA, YSYEKL. DNA for the CDR3: TGCGCCAGCAGCCAGGGGGGCACATACTCAGATACGCAGTATTTT. This gives the protein CASSQGGTYSDTQYF.

Many counts were recorded for this clonotype. The CDR3: CASSQERSNQPQHF. DNA for the CDR3: TGCGCCAGCAGCCAAGAAAGATCGAATCAGCCCCAGCATTTT. The chain is built from TRBV4-3 and TRBJ1-5; D unclear. V was shortened by 0 bases and J by 4 bases, with 7 bases between the two germline ends. The germline V gene has CDR1 LGHNA and CDR2 YSLEER. CDR3 size: 14 residues.

In this sample, this clonotype turned up a few times. This chain links TRBV12-3 or TRBV12-4 with TRBJ2-7; maybe TRBD2 (6 bases). Trimming pared 3 bases from V and 4 bases from J, leaving 10 bases between. The CDR3 length is 13 residues. CDR3 coding DNA: TGTGCCAGCAGTTTGCGGGAAGGTTACGAGCAGTACTTC. Protein sequence: CASSLREGYEQYF.

Ten or more counts support this clonotype. The rearrangement links TRBV10-3 to TRBJ1-1, with TRBD1 matching 7 bases. In germline, CDR1 is ENHRY, CDR2 SYGVKD. V trimming: 10 bases; J trimming: 0 bases; junction bases outside the gene matches: 8. The CDR3 is 14 amino acids. CDR3 DNA sequence: TGTGCCACCCATGGGACAGCCGTGAACACTGAAGCTTTCTTT. Its protein is CATHGTAVNTEAFF.

This clonotype was seen a few times. This sequence joins TRBV6-6 and TRBJ2-2, with TRBD2 matching 8 bases. The germline CDR1 and CDR2 sequences are MNHNY and SVGAGI (reference sequence). The CDR3 totals 15 residues. The ends lost 8 bases at V and 1 base at J; junction bases unmatched: 6. The CDR3 nucleotides read TGTGCCAGCGGAGCGGGGGCCGTGAACACCGGGGAGCTGTTTTTT. Translating it yields CASGAGAVNTGELFF.

The chain links TRBV5-1 to TRBJ1-1, with 8 bases aligning to TRBD1. From germline, CDR1 is SGHRS and CDR2 YFSETQ. V lost 2 bases, J lost 3 bases, and 9 bases stayed unmatched. The CDR3 covers 16 residues. This CDR3 is CASSFYQGAQDTEAFF. CDR3 nucleotide sequence: TGCGCCAGCAGCTTTTATCAGGGGGCGCAGGACACTGAAGCTTTCTTT.

This rearrangement joins TRBV7-2 to TRBJ2-7; perhaps TRBD2 as D (5 bases). The germline V gene encodes CDR1 SGHTA and CDR2 FQGNSA. V lost 8 bases to trimming and J lost 2 bases, with 16 bases between them. The CDR3 is 14 residues long. The CDR3: CASGLGNLAYEQYF. The CDR3 DNA reads as TGTGCCAGCGGACTCGGGAACCTCGCCTACGAGCAGTACTTC.

This clonotype was observed at least ten times. The rearrangement links TRBV6-2 or TRBV6-3 to TRBJ2-7; 8 bases align to TRBD1. CDR1 and CDR2 (germline): MNHEY, SVGEGT. The CDR3 totals 14 residues. Germline trimming cut 9 bases from V and 9 bases from J; bases unmatched to any gene: 16. The CDR3 region has the DNA TGTGCCAGTTGCCGGGACAGGACAGGGAAGGCGCAGTACTTC. It translates to CASCRDRTGKAQYF.

This clonotype was seen only a few times. This rearrangement joins TRBV12-3 or TRBV12-4 to TRBJ2-2; 14 positions agree with TRBD2. This CDR3 is 19 amino acids long. The junction had 13 bases not matched to a gene; V was cut back by 5 bases and J by 5 bases. DNA of the CDR3: TGTGCCAGCAGTCCCCCCGGACTAGCGGGAGGAGTTGGGACCGGGGAGCTGTTTTTT. Encoded protein: CASSPPGLAGGVGTGELFF.

This clonotype was observed a few times. The chain has TRBV6-6 and TRBJ2-5; tentative D call: TRBD1 (6 bases). CDR1 and CDR2 (germline): MNHNY, SVGAGI (reference sequence). V was trimmed by 6 bases and J by 4 bases, leaving 15 bases between them. This CDR3 is 14 amino acids long. CDR3 in amino acids: CASRQGPGGETQYF. As DNA, the CDR3 is TGTGCCAGCAGACAGGGACCCGGTGGAGAGACCCAGTACTTC.

This clonotype was counted at least ten times. The chain carries TRBV4-2 and TRBJ2-1; D unclear. V lost 0 bases to trimming and J lost 0 bases, with 12 bases between them. The CDR3 is 17 residues long. Germline-derived CDR1 and CDR2 are LGHNA and YNFKEQ. CDR3 amino acids: CASSQDLVEGSYNEQFF. CDR3 bases: TGTGCCAGCAGCCAAGATCTTGTGGAAGGCTCCTACAATGAGCAGTTCTTC.

This clonotype has just a few counts. The rearrangement joins TRBV6-2 or TRBV6-3 to TRBJ2-1; tentative D call: TRBD2 (5 bases). Germline CDR1 and CDR2: MNHEY and SVGEGT. Between the trimmed V and J ends, which lost 9 bases and 0 bases, there was a span of 9 bases. This CDR3 is built from 13 residues. The CDR3 sequence is CASQRISYNEQFF. For the CDR3, the DNA is TGTGCCAGTCAGCGGATCTCCTACAATGAGCAGTTCTTC.

The chain joins TRBV18 to TRBJ1-5; possibly TRBD1 for D (5 bases). Trimming pared 3 bases from V and 0 bases from J, leaving 12 bases between. Germline values: CDR1 KGHSH, CDR2 LQKENI. The CDR3 is made up of 16 amino acids. The CDR3 DNA follows: TGTGCCAGCTCACCGGGGGAGGGGAATAGCAATCAGCCCCAGCATTTT. Its translation is CASSPGEGNSNQPQHF.

This clonotype has only a few counts. V gene TRBV20-1 combines with J gene TRBJ2-3, with 7 bases that match TRBD1. This CDR3 has 14 residues. The trim removed 3 bases at V and 4 bases at J, leaving 7 bases unmatched. Looked up from germline, CDR1 is DFQATT and CDR2 is SNEGSKA (reference sequence). The CDR3 region is CSASPNRGADTQYF. The CDR3, as DNA: TGCAGTGCTAGCCCCAACAGGGGTGCAGATACGCAGTATTTT.

This clonotype turned up a few times. The chain recombines TRBV20-1 with TRBJ2-7, with D possibly matching TRBD2 (7 bases). The length of the CDR3 is 17 residues. CDR1 is DFQATT and CDR2 is SNEGSKA in the germline V gene (reference sequence). Trimming stripped 2 bases from V and 0 bases from J, with 20 bases between. The CDR3 nucleotides read TGCAGTGCTAGACCCCGGGGGGCGGGGGATTACTCCTACGAGCAGTACTTC. This codes for CSARPRGAGDYSYEQYF.

The sample holds a few counts of this clonotype. The rearrangement joins TRBV20-1 to TRBJ2-1; a possible D gene is TRBD2 (6 bases). Germline V lookup: CDR1 DFQATT, CDR2 SNEGSKA (reference sequence). CDR3 length: 15 amino acids. Trimming pared 1 base from V and 10 bases from J, leaving 20 bases between. CDR3 nucleotides: TGCAGTGCTAGAGCCGTCGGGACTCCCGGGGGAGAGCAGTTCTTC. Protein: CSARAVGTPGGEQFF.

This clonotype was observed many times. The rearrangement joins TRBV7-2 to TRBJ2-1, with D unclear. Germline-derived CDR1 and CDR2 are SGHTA and FQGNSA. V dropped 2 bases and J dropped 0 bases, with 11 bases sitting between them. This CDR3 has 16 residues. The CDR3 DNA reads TGTGCCAGCAGCTTAACGGCCTTCAGCTCCTACAATGAGCAGTTCTTC. It translates to CASSLTAFSSYNEQFF.